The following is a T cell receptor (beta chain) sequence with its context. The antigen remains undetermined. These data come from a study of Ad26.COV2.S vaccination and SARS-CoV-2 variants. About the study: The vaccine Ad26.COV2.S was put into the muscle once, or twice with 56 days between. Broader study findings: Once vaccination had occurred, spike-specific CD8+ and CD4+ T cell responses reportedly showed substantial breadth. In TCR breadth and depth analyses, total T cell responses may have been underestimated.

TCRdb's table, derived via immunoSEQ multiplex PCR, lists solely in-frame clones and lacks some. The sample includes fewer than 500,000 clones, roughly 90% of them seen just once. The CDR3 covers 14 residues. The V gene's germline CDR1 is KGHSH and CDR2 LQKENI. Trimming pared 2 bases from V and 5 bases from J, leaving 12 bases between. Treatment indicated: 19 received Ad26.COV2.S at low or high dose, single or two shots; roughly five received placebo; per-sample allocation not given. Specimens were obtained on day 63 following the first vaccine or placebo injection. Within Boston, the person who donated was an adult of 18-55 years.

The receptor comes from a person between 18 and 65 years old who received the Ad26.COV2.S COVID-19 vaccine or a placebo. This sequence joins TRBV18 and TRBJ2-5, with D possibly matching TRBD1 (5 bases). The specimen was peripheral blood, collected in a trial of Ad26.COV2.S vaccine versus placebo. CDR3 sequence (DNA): TGTGCCAGCTCACCATTTACGGCAGGGGAGACCCAGTACTTC. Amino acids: CASSPFTAGETQYF.